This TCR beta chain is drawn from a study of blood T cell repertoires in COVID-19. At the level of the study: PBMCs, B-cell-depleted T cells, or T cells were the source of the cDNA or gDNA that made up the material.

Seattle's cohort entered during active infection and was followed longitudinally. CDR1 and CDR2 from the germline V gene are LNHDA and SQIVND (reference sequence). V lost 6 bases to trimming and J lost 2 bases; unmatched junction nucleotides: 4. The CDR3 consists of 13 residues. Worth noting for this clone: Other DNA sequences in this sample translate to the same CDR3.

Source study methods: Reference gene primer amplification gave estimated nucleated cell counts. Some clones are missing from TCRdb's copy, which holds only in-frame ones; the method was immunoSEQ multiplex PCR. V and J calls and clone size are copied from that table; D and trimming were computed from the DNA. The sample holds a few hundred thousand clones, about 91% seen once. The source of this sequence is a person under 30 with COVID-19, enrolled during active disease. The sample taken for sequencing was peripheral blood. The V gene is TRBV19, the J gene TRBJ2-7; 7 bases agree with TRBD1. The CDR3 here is CASSQGTAYEQYF. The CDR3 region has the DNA TGTGCCAGTAGCCAAGGGACAGCCTACGAGCAGTACTTC.